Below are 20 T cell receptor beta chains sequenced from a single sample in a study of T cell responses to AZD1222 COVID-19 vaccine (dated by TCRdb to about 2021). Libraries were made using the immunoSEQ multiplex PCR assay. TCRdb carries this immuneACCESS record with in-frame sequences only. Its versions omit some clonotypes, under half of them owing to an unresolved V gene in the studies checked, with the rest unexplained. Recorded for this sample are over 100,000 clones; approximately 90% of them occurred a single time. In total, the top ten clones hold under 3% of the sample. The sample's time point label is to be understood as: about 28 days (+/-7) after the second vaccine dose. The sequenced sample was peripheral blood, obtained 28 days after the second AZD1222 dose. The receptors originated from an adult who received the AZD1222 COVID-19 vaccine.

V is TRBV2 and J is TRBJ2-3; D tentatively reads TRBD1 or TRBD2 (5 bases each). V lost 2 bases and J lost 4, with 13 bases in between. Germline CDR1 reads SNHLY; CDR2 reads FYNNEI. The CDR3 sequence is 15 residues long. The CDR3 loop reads CASSEWGIGADTQYF. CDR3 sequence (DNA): TGTGCCAGCAGTGAATGGGGGATAGGAGCAGATACGCAGTATTTT.

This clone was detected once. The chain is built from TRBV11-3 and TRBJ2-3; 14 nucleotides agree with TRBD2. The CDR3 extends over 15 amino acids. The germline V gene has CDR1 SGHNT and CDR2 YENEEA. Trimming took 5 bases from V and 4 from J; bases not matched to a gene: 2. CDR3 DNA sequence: TGTGCCAGCAGCCTGACTAGCGGGGGGGCAGATACGCAGTATTTT. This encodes CASSLTSGGADTQYF. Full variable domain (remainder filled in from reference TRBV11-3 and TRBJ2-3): EAGVVQSPRYKIIEKKQPVAFWCNPISGHNTLYWYLQNLGQGPELLIRYENEEAVDDSQLPKDRFSAERLKGVDSTLKIQPAELGDSAVYLCASSLTSGGADTQYFGPGTRLTVL.

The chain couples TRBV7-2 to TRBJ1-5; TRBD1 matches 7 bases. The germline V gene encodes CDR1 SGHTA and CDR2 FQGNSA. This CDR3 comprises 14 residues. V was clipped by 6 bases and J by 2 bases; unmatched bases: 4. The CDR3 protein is CASRQGIGNQPQHF. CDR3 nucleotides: TGTGCCAGCAGACAGGGGATTGGCAATCAGCCCCAGCATTTT. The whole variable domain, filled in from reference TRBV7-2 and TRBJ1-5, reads GAGVSQSPSNKVTEKGKDVELRCDPISGHTALYWYRQSLGQGLEFLIYFQGNSAPDKSGLPSDRFSAERTGGSVSTLTIQRTQQEDSAVYLCASRQGIGNQPQHFGDGTRLSIL.

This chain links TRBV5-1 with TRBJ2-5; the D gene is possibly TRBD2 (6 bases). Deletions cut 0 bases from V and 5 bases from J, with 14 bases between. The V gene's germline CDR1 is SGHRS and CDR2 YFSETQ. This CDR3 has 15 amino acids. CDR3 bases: TGCGCCAGCAGCTTGGGGGGACTGCAAAGGGAGACCCAGTACTTC. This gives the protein CASSLGGLQRETQYF.

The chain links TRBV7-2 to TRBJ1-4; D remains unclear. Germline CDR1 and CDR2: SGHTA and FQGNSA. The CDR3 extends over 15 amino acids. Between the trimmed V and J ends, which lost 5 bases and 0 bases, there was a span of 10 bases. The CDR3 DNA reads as TGTGCCAGCAGCACCTACGGGACAACTAATGAAAAACTGTTTTTT. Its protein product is CASSTYGTTNEKLFF.

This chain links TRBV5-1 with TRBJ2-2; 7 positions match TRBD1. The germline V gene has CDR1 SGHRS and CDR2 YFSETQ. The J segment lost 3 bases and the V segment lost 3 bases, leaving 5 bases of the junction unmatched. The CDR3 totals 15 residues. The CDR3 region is CASSSQGWDTGELFF. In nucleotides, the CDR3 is TGCGCCAGCAGCTCACAGGGGTGGGACACCGGGGAGCTGTTTTTT.

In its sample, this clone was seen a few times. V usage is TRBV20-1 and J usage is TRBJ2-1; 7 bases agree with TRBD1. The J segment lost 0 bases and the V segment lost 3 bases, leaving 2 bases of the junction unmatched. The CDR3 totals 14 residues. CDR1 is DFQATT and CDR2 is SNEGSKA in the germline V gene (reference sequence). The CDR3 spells CSASGDSSYNEQFF. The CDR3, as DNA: TGCAGTGCTAGTGGGGACAGCTCCTACAATGAGCAGTTCTTC.

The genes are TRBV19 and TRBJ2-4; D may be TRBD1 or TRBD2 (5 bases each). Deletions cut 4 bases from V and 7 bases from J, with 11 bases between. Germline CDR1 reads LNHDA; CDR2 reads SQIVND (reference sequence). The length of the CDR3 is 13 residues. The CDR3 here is CASSNPGANIQYF. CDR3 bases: TGTGCCAGTAGTAACCCCGGGGCGAACATTCAGTACTTC.

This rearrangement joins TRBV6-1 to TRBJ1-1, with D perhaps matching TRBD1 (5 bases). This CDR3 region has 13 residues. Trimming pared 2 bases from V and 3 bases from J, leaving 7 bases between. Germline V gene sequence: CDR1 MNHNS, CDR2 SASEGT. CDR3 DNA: TGTGCCAGCAGTGAATTGGGGCACACTGAAGCTTTCTTT. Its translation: CASSELGHTEAFF.

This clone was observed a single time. CDR3 bases: TGTGCCAGCACACGGGGCACCGGGGAGCTGTTTTTT. The encoded protein is CASTRGTGELFF. The chain uses TRBV6-5 and TRBJ2-2; possible D gene TRBD2, 5 bases. The CDR3 runs to 12 residues. Trimming took off 7 bases at V and 4 bases at J, with 7 bases between the two ends. The germline V gene encodes CDR1 MNHEY and CDR2 SVGAGI.

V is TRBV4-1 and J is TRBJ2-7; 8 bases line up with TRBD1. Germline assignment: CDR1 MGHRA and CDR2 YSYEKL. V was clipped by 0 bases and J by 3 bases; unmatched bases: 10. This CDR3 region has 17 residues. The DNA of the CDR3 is TGCGCCAGCAGCCAAGATGGGGGCCAGGGGGCCAACTACGAGCAGTACTTC. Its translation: CASSQDGGQGANYEQYF.

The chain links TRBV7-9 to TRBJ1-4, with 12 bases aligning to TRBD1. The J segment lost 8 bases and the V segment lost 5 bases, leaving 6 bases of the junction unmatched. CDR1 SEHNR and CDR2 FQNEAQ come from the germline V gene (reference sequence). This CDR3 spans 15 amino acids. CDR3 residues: CASSPRGTGGEKLFF. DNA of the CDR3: TGTGCCAGCAGCCCCAGGGGGACAGGGGGCGAAAAACTGTTTTTT. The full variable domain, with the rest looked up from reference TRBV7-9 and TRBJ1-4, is DTGVSQNPRHKITKRGQNVTFRCDPISEHNRLYWYRQTLGQGPEFLTYFQNEAQLEKSRLLSDRFSAERPKGSFSTLEIQRTEQGDSAMYLCASSPRGTGGEKLFFGSGTQLSVL.

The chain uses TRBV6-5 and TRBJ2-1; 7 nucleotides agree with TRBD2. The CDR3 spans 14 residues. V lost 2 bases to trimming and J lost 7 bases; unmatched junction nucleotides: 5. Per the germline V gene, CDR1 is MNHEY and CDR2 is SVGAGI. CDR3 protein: CASSYGGGKNEQFF. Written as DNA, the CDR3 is TGTGCCAGCAGTTACGGGGGGGGGAAGAATGAGCAGTTCTTC.

The CDR3 sequence: CATSDADRGYTF. The CDR3 nucleotides read TGTGCCACCAGTGATGCGGACAGAGGCTACACCTTC. This rearrangement joins TRBV24-1 to TRBJ1-2; possibly TRBD1 for D (6 bases). Trimming removed 3 bases at V and 8 bases at J, with 9 bases between. CDR1 is KGHDR and CDR2 is SFDVKD in the germline V gene. The CDR3 has 12 amino acids.

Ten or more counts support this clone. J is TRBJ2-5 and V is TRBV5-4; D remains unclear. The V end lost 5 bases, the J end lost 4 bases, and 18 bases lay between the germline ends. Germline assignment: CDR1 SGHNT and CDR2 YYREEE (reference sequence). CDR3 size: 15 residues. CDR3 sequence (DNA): TGTGCCAGCAGTCGGCCCCCGGTGGGTCCAGAGACCCAGTACTTC. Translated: CASSRPPVGPETQYF.

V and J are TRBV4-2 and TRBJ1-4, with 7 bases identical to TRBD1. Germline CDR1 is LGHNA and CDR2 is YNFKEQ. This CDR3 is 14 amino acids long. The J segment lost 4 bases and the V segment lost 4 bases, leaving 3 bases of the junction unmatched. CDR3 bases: TGTGCCAGCAGCCGGGACAGAAGTAATGAAAAACTGTTTTTT. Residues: CASSRDRSNEKLFF.

DNA for the CDR3: TGCAGCGTCGGGACAGGGGGCAACACTGAAGCTTTCTTT. Translation gives CSVGTGGNTEAFF. The genes are TRBV29-1 and TRBJ1-1; 12 bases agree with TRBD1. The trim removed 6 bases at V and 2 bases at J, leaving 1 base unmatched. Germline lookup yields CDR1 SQVTM and CDR2 ANQGSEA. The CDR3 consists of 13 residues. Complete variable domain (other parts from reference TRBV29-1 and TRBJ1-1): SAVISQKPSRDICQRGTSLTIQCQVDSQVTMMFWYRQQPGQSLTLIATANQGSEATYESGFVIDKFPISRPNLTFSTLTVSNMSPEDSSIYLCSVGTGGNTEAFFGQGTRLTVV.

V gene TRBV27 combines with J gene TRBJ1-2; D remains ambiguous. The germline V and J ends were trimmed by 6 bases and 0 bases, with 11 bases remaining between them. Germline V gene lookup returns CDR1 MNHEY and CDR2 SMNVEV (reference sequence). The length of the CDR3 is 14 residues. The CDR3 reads CASSSGLSNYGYTF. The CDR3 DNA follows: TGTGCCAGCAGCTCCGGGCTATCTAACTATGGCTACACCTTC.

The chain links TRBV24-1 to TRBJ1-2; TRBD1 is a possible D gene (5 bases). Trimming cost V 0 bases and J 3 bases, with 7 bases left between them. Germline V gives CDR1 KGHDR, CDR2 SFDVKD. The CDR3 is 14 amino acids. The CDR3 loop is CATSDLTGDYGYTF. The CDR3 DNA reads TGTGCCACCAGTGATTTGACAGGCGACTATGGCTACACCTTC.

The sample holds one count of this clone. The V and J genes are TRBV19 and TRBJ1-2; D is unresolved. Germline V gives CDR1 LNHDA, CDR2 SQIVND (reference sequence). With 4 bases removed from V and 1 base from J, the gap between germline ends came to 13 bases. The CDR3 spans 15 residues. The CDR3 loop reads CASSTRVHRNYGYTF. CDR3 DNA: TGTGCCAGTAGTACCCGGGTACACCGTAACTATGGCTACACCTTC.